Included here is one T cell receptor beta chain sequence, with context. TCRdb's table, derived via immunoSEQ multiplex PCR, lists solely in-frame clones and lacks some. Here the sample spans some 400,000 clones, over 75% being singletons. This entry comes from a study of blood T cell repertoires in COVID-19. Study details: Acute and convalescent COVID-19 specimens originated in the United States, Italy and Spain.

The cohort comprised adults aged about 18 to 100 years residing in 20 to 25 US areas. Cohort 3 recovered donors had two negative PCRs, clearance, or symptom resolution. The CDR3 sequence is 14 residues long. V dropped 2 bases and J dropped 10 bases, with 12 bases sitting between them. In germline, CDR1 is KGHSH, CDR2 LQKENI. The rearrangement uses TRBV18 and TRBJ1-6; a possible D gene is TRBD1 (5 bases). The receptor comes from a man aged 30 to 45 who had recovered from COVID-19. Sequencing used PBMCs or T cells enriched from blood (not recorded which). DNA for the CDR3: TGTGCCAGCTCACCAGGGACGGGGGTGTCACCCCTCCACTTT. This gives the protein CASSPGTGVSPLHF.